This T cell receptor (beta chain) emerged from a study of shared clonotypes between healthy human individuals. This clone showed up just once. What it binds is not known. Study observations and caveats: Sampling included only blood; tissue repertoires likely differ.

TCRdb keeps only in-frame clones here, not all; method: immunoSEQ multiplex PCR. The sample has under 2,500,000 clones, 95% seen once. The germline gives CDR1 LNHDA, CDR2 SQIVND (reference sequence). The CDR3 sequence is 13 residues long. Trimming took off 5 bases at V and 0 bases at J, with 7 bases between the two ends. What was sequenced was naive CD4+ T cells sorted from blood. Stated subset: CD45RA+ positively selected. The sequence was collected from a man aged 18 to 30 in good health. The chain has TRBV19 and TRBJ2-5, with D unclear. CDR3 in amino acids: CASSRGHQETQYF. CDR3 DNA sequence: TGTGCCAGTAGTCGAGGCCACCAAGAGACCCAGTACTTC. Based on the CDR3 plus reference TRBV19 and TRBJ2-5, the full variable domain is DGGITQSPKYLFRKEGQNVTLSCEQNLNHDAMYWYRQDPGQGLRLIYYSQIVNDFQKGDIAEGYSVSREKKESFPLTVTSAQKNPTAFYLCASSRGHQETQYFGPGTRLLVL.